The rows below give T cell receptor beta chains drawn from one sample of a study of tumor-infiltrating lymphocytes in primary liver carcinoma. One entry per CDR3 protein, called by TCRdb with MiXCR from the multiplex PCR reads. The data show 50,000 to 70,000 distinct CDR3 sequences, 65% to 80% seen once. The source material was liver tumor tissue from sampling region 2. The receptors derive from a man aged 40-49 years with primary liver carcinoma and hepatitis B virus infection. The CDR3 runs from the conserved cysteine through the conserved F or W. A D gene is named only where the DNA matches it firmly. Clone size is not always given. Where it is, it says once, few, many or a class for expanded clones.

size | J | length | V | D | DNA | CDR3
once | TRBJ1-5 | 15 | TRBV12-3/TRBV12-4 | . | TGTACCAGCAGTTTGGGGCAAGGAAGTAATCAGCCCCAGCATTTT | CTSSLGQGSNQPQHF
few | TRBJ2-3 | 16 | TRBV11-2 | TRBD2 | TGTGCCAGCAGCTTCGGACTAGCGGGGAACACAGATACGCAGTATTTT | CASSFGLAGNTDTQYF
. | TRBJ1-2 | 13 | TRBV6-5 | . | TGTGCCAGCAGCCAGGACAGCGCGAGCGGCTACAGCTTC | CASSQDSASGYSF
. | TRBJ2-1 | 17 | TRBV19 | . | TGTGCCAGTAGTATCACTCCTGTCGGGACCGGGTACCATGAGCAGTTCTTC | CASSITPVGTGYHEQFF
many | TRBJ1-6 | 11 | TRBV12-3/TRBV12-4 | . | TGTGCCAGCAGTTCATCATCACCCCTCCACTTT | CASSSSSPLHF
. | TRBJ2-7 | 14 | TRBV4-1 | . | TGCACCAGCAGCCTCCTAGGGGTAGGGGACGAGCAGTACTTC | CTSSLLGVGDEQYF
few | TRBJ1-6 | 14 | TRBV7-2 | . | TGTGCCAGCAGCCAACAGCTTGCTAATTCACCCCTCCACTTT | CASSQQLANSPLHF
. | TRBJ2-4 | 16 | TRBV4-3 | . | TGCGCCAGCAGCCAAGATAGCAGCCTAGCCAAAAACATTCAGTACTTC | CASSQDSSLAKNIQYF
. | TRBJ2-1 | 14 | TRBV6-6 | . | TGTGCCAGCAGTTGTACCTGGTCAGACATTGAGCAGTTCTTC | CASSCTWSDIEQFF
. | TRBJ2-7 | 15 | TRBV5-6 | . | TGTGCCAGCAGCCCTAGGTTCCACAATATCTACGAGCAGTACTTC | CASSPRFHNIYEQYF
. | TRBJ1-6 | 15 | TRBV11-2 | . | TGTGTCAGCAGCTTAGAGCGGATAGGGAATTCACCCCTCCACTTT | CVSSLERIGNSPLHF
. | TRBJ2-1 | 16 | TRBV19 | . | TGTGCCAGTAGTATAGATGTAACGGACCCATACAATGAGCAGTTCTTC | CASSIDVTDPYNEQFF
. | TRBJ2-1 | 15 | TRBV30 | TRBD2 | TGTGCCTGGGATCCACCCAGCGGGGACTTAAATGAGCAGTTCTTC | CAWDPPSGDLNEQFF
. | TRBJ2-2 | 15 | TRBV4-1 | . | TGCGCCAGCAGCCTCCAGGGGGAGGGCTCCGGGGAGCCGTTTTTT | CASSLQGEGSGEPFF
. | TRBJ2-5 | 14 | TRBV29-1 | TRBD2 | TGCAGCGTTGTGGCAGCGGGGGCCATAGAGACCCAGTACTTC | CSVVAAGAIETQYF
. | TRBJ2-3 | 20 | TRBV11-2 | TRBD2 | TGTGCCAGCAGCTTAGTATCCGGGAGTGAGGTAGCGGGGGACGTGAATACGCAGTATTTT | CASSLVSGSEVAGDVNTQYF
. | TRBJ1-2 | 10 | TRBV6-2/TRBV6-3 | . | TGTGCCAGCACCTTGGATGGCTACACCTTC | CASTLDGYTF
. | TRBJ2-1 | 17 | TRBV19 | . | TGTGCCAGTAGTCCCCCTCGCCCGTTGCGTGGCTACAATGGGCAGTTCTTC | CASSPPRPLRGYNGQFF
. | TRBJ1-1 | 14 | TRBV4-3 | . | TGCGCCAGCAGCCAAGATATTAAGAACACTGAAGCTTTCTTT | CASSQDIKNTEAFF
. | TRBJ2-2 | 19 | TRBV4-2 | TRBD2 | TGTGTCAGCAGCCAAGCGCTAGCGGAAGGGTTAGCGAACACCGGGGAGCTGTTTTTT | CVSSQALAEGLANTGELFF
few | TRBJ1-1 | 13 | TRBV18 | . | TGTGCCAGCTCAGGGGGTCCGGACACTGAAGCTTTCTTT | CASSGGPDTEAFF
. | TRBJ2-3 | 19 | TRBV4-3 | TRBD2 | TGCGCCACCAGCCAAGATGTTGACTGGGCTAGCGGGAGGTGGGATACGCAGTATTTT | CATSQDVDWASGRWDTQYF
. | TRBJ2-3 | 17 | TRBV11-2 | . | TGTGCCAGCAGCTTAGCAATGGGGAGAAGGAGCACAGATACGCAGTATTTT | CASSLAMGRRSTDTQYF
few | TRBJ2-5 | 15 | TRBV29-1 | TRBD1 | TGCAGCGTTGAGGCGGACAGGGGGCGAGCAGAGACCCACTACTTC | CSVEADRGRAETHYF
. | TRBJ2-1 | 14 | TRBV6-1 | TRBD2 | TGTGCCAGCAGCGAACCGGGACTAAACAATGAGCGGTTCTTC | CASSEPGLNNERFF
. | TRBJ2-3 | 13 | TRBV19 | . | TGTGCCAGTACTATAGTCTCGGCAGATACGCAGTATTTT | CASTIVSADTQYF
. | TRBJ2-7 | 12 | TRBV11-2 | TRBD2 | TGTGCCAGCAGCCCCGGGGGGGGCAAGCAGTACTTC | CASSPGGGKQYF
. | TRBJ2-1 | 18 | TRBV12-3/TRBV12-4 | TRBD2 | TGTGCCAGCAATTTGGTACTAGCGGGAGCTCCCTCCTACAATGAGCAGTTCTTC | CASNLVLAGAPSYNEQFF
. | TRBJ2-7 | 13 | TRBV29-1 | . | TGCAGCGTAGAAGACAGGCAGCACGACTGGCAGTACTTC | CSVEDRQHDWQYF
once | TRBJ2-2 | 15 | TRBV5-6 | . | TGTGTCAGCAGCTTGGAGCAGGGGATAACCGGAGAGCTGTTTTTT | CVSSLEQGITGELFF
. | TRBJ1-5 | 15 | TRBV30 | . | TGTGCCTGGAAAATTAAGGGAAGTGAAAATCAGCCCCGGCATTTT | CAWKIKGSENQPRHF
. | TRBJ2-1 | 14 | TRBV29-1 | TRBD1 | TGCAGGGTCCTCAGACAGGGCTCCTACAATGAGCAGTTCTTC | CRVLRQGSYNEQFF
. | TRBJ2-3 | 13 | TRBV5-5 | . | TGTGTTAGCAGCTTTTCGTTCACAGATACGCAGTATTTT | CVSSFSFTDTQYF
. | TRBJ2-3 | 18 | TRBV10-3 | TRBD2 | TGTGCCATCAGTGAAGCCCTCCGACTAGCGGGAACTACAGATATGCAGTGTTTT | CAISEALRLAGTTDMQCF
. | TRBJ2-5 | 16 | TRBV11-2 | . | TGTGCCTGGAGCCAAACTCCTGGCGGAGGGAAAGAGATCCAGTACTTC | CAWSQTPGGGKEIQYF
once | TRBJ1-2 | 15 | TRBV11-2 | TRBD1 | TGTGCCAGCAGCTTTACAGGGGGCTCCTCCCGTGGCTACACCTTC | CASSFTGGSSRGYTF
. | TRBJ2-7 | 16 | TRBV4-1 | . | TGCGTCAGCAGGCAAGATCGAACAGGTGCCACCCTCGAGCAGTACTTC | CVSRQDRTGATLEQYF
many | TRBJ2-7 | 12 | TRBV10-3 | . | TGTGCCATCAGTGACAGCTCCTACGAGCAGTACTTC | CAISDSSYEQYF
. | TRBJ1-1 | 13 | TRBV19 | . | TGTGCCAGTAGGACAGACTCGAACACTGAAGCTTTCTTT | CASRTDSNTEAFF
. | TRBJ2-1 | 14 | TRBV7-8 | TRBD1 | TGTGCCAGCAGCGACCAGACAGGGGGCGTTGACCAGTTCTTC | CASSDQTGGVDQFF
. | TRBJ2-1 | 11 | TRBV29-1 | . | TGCGGCGTTGAAGGGGCTAAGACATGGCTCTTC | CGVEGAKTWLF
. | TRBJ2-7 | 16 | TRBV11-1 | . | TGTGCCAGTAGTTCAAGAGGCTCTTTCAGCATCTACGAGCAGTACTTC | CASSSRGSFSIYEQYF
. | TRBJ2-3 | 13 | TRBV5-1 | . | TGCGCCGGCTGGGGAGCGGTCACAGATACGCAGTATTTT | CAGWGAVTDTQYF
. | TRBJ2-7 | 14 | TRBV5-6 | . | TGTGCCAGCAGCTTGTTCCTCTTCTCCTACGAGCTCTACTTC | CASSLFLFSYELYF
. | TRBJ2-6 | 17 | TRBV4-1 | TRBD1 | TGCGCCAACAGCCAACGAAGGACAGGCTCTGGGGCTAACGTCCTGACTTTC | CANSQRRTGSGANVLTF
. | TRBJ2-2 | 15 | TRBV11-2 | . | TGTGCCAGCAGCTTTACGGGATCGAACACCCGGGAGCTGTTTTTC | CASSFTGSNTRELFF
. | TRBJ2-7 | 16 | TRBV6-1 | . | TGTGCCAGCAGTCGGAATAGCGGCGTCTTTACCTACGAGCAGCACTTC | CASSRNSGVFTYEQHF
. | TRBJ2-5 | 15 | TRBV5-4 | TRBD1 | TGTGCCAGCAGCCCTAAGGACAGGGGAGGGGAGATCCAGTACTTC | CASSPKDRGGEIQYF
. | TRBJ2-7 | 14 | TRBV9 | . | TGTGCCAGCAGCGTAGCCAGCAGTAGCGCCGAGCAGTACTTC | CASSVASSSAEQYF
. | TRBJ1-1 | 16 | TRBV28 | . | TGTGCCAGCAATTTCTCAGTGACCGGAATCGGGACTGAAGCTTTCTTT | CASNFSVTGIGTEAFF
. | TRBJ1-1 | 17 | TRBV4-2 | TRBD1 | TGTGCCAGCAGTCAAGAGTACGGACAGGGTCTTTGGAATGAAGCTTTCTTT | CASSQEYGQGLWNEAFF
. | TRBJ2-3 | 14 | TRBV12-5 | . | TGTGCTAGAGCTGACCAACTAGGAGTGCATACGCAGTATTTT | CARADQLGVHTQYF
. | TRBJ2-2 | 16 | TRBV11-2 | . | TGTGCCAGCAGCCCACAAAACGGTGGTTTGACCGGGGAGCTGTTTTTC | CASSPQNGGLTGELFF
many | TRBJ2-5 | 12 | TRBV6-2/TRBV6-3 | . | . | CASSYFGETQYF
. | TRBJ2-1 | 17 | TRBV11-1 | . | TGTTCCAGCACCATCGGGCCCGGGTTACACTCCTACAGTGAGCGGTTCTTC | CSSTIGPGLHSYSERFF